The rows below give T cell receptor beta chains drawn from one sample of a study of blood T cell repertoires in COVID-19. Clones were sequenced by immunoSEQ multiplex PCR, and TCRdb holds only the in-frame ones, with some missing. This sample has approximately 180,000 clones; 88% occur once, and the top ten carry approximately 5.5%. What was sequenced was peripheral blood. The receptor set was obtained from a man aged 35 to 55 with active or convalescent COVID-19. The CDR3 runs from the conserved cysteine through the conserved F or W. The order of the fields is D gene, J gene, clone size, CDR3 length, V gene, CDR3 DNA, CDR3 protein. A D gene is named only where the DNA matches it firmly. A row's size may be missing; if present it is once, few, many or a size class.

TRBD2 | TRBJ2-1 | NA | 14 | TRBV3-1/TRBV3-2 | TGTGCCAGCAGAAAGGGGACTAGCGGGGGAGAGCAGTTCTTC | CASRKGTSGGEQFF
NA | TRBJ2-7 | NA | 15 | TRBV7-8 | TGTGCCAGCAGCTTAGCTGGCGGGGAAAGCTACGAGCAGTACTTC | CASSLAGGESYEQYF
TRBD2 | TRBJ2-3 | NA | 13 | TRBV4-1 | TGCGCCAGCAGCCGCGGACTAGGGGATACGCAGTATTTT | CASSRGLGDTQYF
TRBD1 | TRBJ1-4 | NA | 15 | TRBV30 | TGTGCCTGGAACGATAAGGGGGCGGCTAATGAAAAACTGTTTTTT | CAWNDKGAANEKLFF
NA | TRBJ2-1 | NA | 16 | TRBV5-6 | TGTGCCAGCAGCTCCGAAGGAGGTAGCGGCAACAATGAGCAGTTCTTC | CASSSEGGSGNNEQFF
NA | TRBJ1-2 | NA | 13 | TRBV12-3/TRBV12-4 | TGTGCCAGCAGTTTAAGTTTGGCCTATGGCTACACCTTC | CASSLSLAYGYTF
TRBD1 | TRBJ2-7 | NA | 14 | TRBV5-1 | TGCGCCAGCAGCACGGGACAGGGCCCCTACGAGCAGTACTTC | CASSTGQGPYEQYF
TRBD1 | TRBJ2-7 | once | 15 | TRBV29-1 | TGCAGCGTTGAAGATCGGGGCAGGGGGCTATACGAGCAGTACTTC | CSVEDRGRGLYEQYF
NA | TRBJ2-5 | NA | 15 | TRBV4-3 | TGCGCCAGCAGCTCGGGAGGGGGCGCGGGAGAGACCCAGTACTTC | CASSSGGGAGETQYF
NA | TRBJ1-2 | NA | 13 | TRBV12-3/TRBV12-4 | TGTGCCAGCACTACGGACAGATCCTATGGCTACACCTTC | CASTTDRSYGYTF
NA | TRBJ2-5 | NA | 12 | TRBV24-1 | TGTGCCACCAGTGATTTTGGCGGGACCCAGTACTTC | CATSDFGGTQYF
TRBD2 | TRBJ2-7 | NA | 15 | TRBV28 | TGTGCCAGCAGTTTAATAACTAGCGGGAACTACGAGCAGTACTTC | CASSLITSGNYEQYF
TRBD1 | TRBJ1-2 | NA | 16 | TRBV28 | TGTGCCAGCAGTTCGGGATGGACAGGGGGGGGCTATGGCTACACCTTC | CASSSGWTGGGYGYTF
TRBD1 | TRBJ1-1 | NA | 15 | TRBV13 | TGTGCCAGCAGCTTAGCAGGGACAGGGCGGACTGAAGCTTTCTTT | CASSLAGTGRTEAFF
NA | TRBJ2-7 | NA | 13 | TRBV12-3/TRBV12-4 | TGTGCCAGCAGTTTAGGCGGCCCCTACGAGCAGTACTTC | CASSLGGPYEQYF
TRBD1 | TRBJ1-3 | NA | 18 | TRBV7-6 | TGTGCCAGCAGCTTAGGGTATGAGGGGGCAAGTACTGGAAACACCATATATTTT | CASSLGYEGASTGNTIYF
NA | TRBJ1-1 | NA | 16 | TRBV7-9 | TGTGCCAGCAGCTTTGGATACAGGGAGGGGAACACTGAAGCTTTCTTT | CASSFGYREGNTEAFF
NA | TRBJ2-7 | once | 15 | TRBV7-8 | TGTGCCAGCAGCTTAGAGCGGGCTAGAGGCTACGAGCAGTACTTC | CASSLERARGYEQYF
TRBD2 | TRBJ2-7 | NA | 21 | TRBV4-3 | TGCGCCAGCAGCCAAGATCTTTTGCTAGGCACTAGCGGGGGGGCGATCTACGAGCAGTACTTC | CASSQDLLLGTSGGAIYEQYF
NA | TRBJ2-1 | NA | 14 | TRBV12-5 | TGTGCTAGTGGCCACGGAGACCCATTCAATGAGCAGTTCTTC | CASGHGDPFNEQFF
TRBD2 | TRBJ2-7 | few | 14 | TRBV6-4 | TGTGCCAGCAGTGAGGAGGCGGGAGTATACGAGCAGTACTTC | CASSEEAGVYEQYF
NA | TRBJ2-1 | NA | 15 | TRBV21-1 | TGTGCCAGCAGCAAATACGGGGAGGGGTACAATGAGCAGTTCTTC | CASSKYGEGYNEQFF
NA | TRBJ1-2 | NA | 15 | TRBV14 | TGTGCCAGCAGCCAAGTGGGTGTGACTCTTTATGGCTACACCTTC | CASSQVGVTLYGYTF
NA | TRBJ2-1 | NA | 13 | TRBV6-5 | TGTGCCAGCAGTTACTTTCGCGGGAACGAGCAGTTCTTC | CASSYFRGNEQFF
TRBD1 | TRBJ2-6 | NA | 17 | TRBV19 | TGTGCCAGTAGAACGAGTGGGACAGGCTCTGGGGCCAACGTCCTGACTTTC | CASRTSGTGSGANVLTF
NA | TRBJ2-7 | NA | 18 | TRBV21-1 | TGTGCCAGCAGCCCCGAGGGTAAGAAGCCACAGGGCCCGTGCGAGCAGTACTTC | CASSPEGKKPQGPCEQYF
TRBD2 | TRBJ2-7 | NA | 15 | TRBV11-3 | TGTGCCAGCAGCACCACTAGCGGGAGGGCCTCCGAGCAGTACTTC | CASSTTSGRASEQYF
NA | TRBJ1-1 | NA | 13 | TRBV7-2 | TGTGCCAGCAGCTTAAGCGCGAACACTGAAGCTTTCTTT | CASSLSANTEAFF
TRBD1 | TRBJ1-1 | once | 14 | TRBV27 | TGTGCCAGCAGACCGGGACAGGGGAACACTGAAGCTTTCTTT | CASRPGQGNTEAFF
NA | TRBJ1-2 | NA | 13 | TRBV12-3/TRBV12-4 | TGTGCCAGCGGGGGCCGAGGGGGCTATGGCTACACCTTC | CASGGRGGYGYTF
NA | TRBJ2-7 | NA | 15 | TRBV5-1 | TGCGCCAGCAGCTTGCGGCGGGGGCCCCGCGTTTTGCAGTACTTC | CASSLRRGPRVLQYF
TRBD2 | TRBJ2-1 | NA | 16 | TRBV2 | TGTGCCAGCAATAAAGATAGCGGGAGTTCCTACAATGAGCAGTTCTTC | CASNKDSGSSYNEQFF
TRBD1 | TRBJ1-2 | NA | 16 | TRBV2 | TGTGCCAGCCATAAGGACAGGCCGCTTATAAACTATGGCTACACCTTC | CASHKDRPLINYGYTF
TRBD1 | TRBJ1-6 | NA | 16 | TRBV5-6 | TGTGCCAGCAGCTACCGCGGGACAGGGGTAAGGTCACCCCTCCACTTT | CASSYRGTGVRSPLHF
TRBD1 | TRBJ2-3 | NA | 16 | TRBV28 | TGTGCCAGCTCATCAACCGGGACAGGAGGTTGGGGTACGCAGTATTTT | CASSSTGTGGWGTQYF
TRBD1 | TRBJ2-2 | NA | 16 | TRBV7-2 | TGTGCCAGCGGCACCGGACAGGGAGTGGGTACCGGGGAGCTGTTTTTT | CASGTGQGVGTGELFF
TRBD2 | TRBJ2-3 | NA | 18 | TRBV25-1 | TGTGCCAGCAGTGCCTCCGAGGCTAGCGGGAGGGCGGCAGATACGCAGTATTTT | CASSASEASGRAADTQYF
TRBD2 | TRBJ2-3 | NA | 15 | TRBV5-1 | TGCGCCAGCAGCAAACCTAGCGGCAACACAGATACGCAGTATTTT | CASSKPSGNTDTQYF
NA | TRBJ2-7 | NA | 11 | TRBV29-1 | TGCAGCGTGGCAGGGGTGGGTGAGCAGTACTTC | CSVAGVGEQYF
TRBD1 | TRBJ1-1 | NA | 16 | TRBV10-3 | TGTGCCACCTCTCCTTCGGACAGGGGCTTTGGCACTGAAGCTTTCTTT | CATSPSDRGFGTEAFF
TRBD1 | TRBJ1-2 | NA | 11 | TRBV14 | TGTGCCAGCTACGGACAGGACGGCTACACCTTC | CASYGQDGYTF
TRBD1 | TRBJ1-2 | NA | 14 | TRBV5-1 | TGCGCCAGCAGCCAAGGGGGCTCTAACTATGGCTACACCTTC | CASSQGGSNYGYTF
NA | TRBJ1-6 | once | 17 | TRBV19 | TGTGCCAGTAGTTCAGGACAGAAGAGCTCCTATAATTCACCCCTCCACTTT | CASSSGQKSSYNSPLHF
NA | TRBJ1-1 | NA | 12 | TRBV13 | TGTGCCAGCAGTCGACAGCGAACTGAAGCTTTCTTT | CASSRQRTEAFF
NA | TRBJ1-2 | NA | 14 | TRBV5-1 | TGCGCCAGCAGCTTGAGGACAGACAACTATGGCTACACCTTC | CASSLRTDNYGYTF
NA | TRBJ2-7 | NA | 15 | TRBV6-1 | TGTGCCAGCAGTGCACTCCTAAAGTTGACCTACGAGCAGTACTTC | CASSALLKLTYEQYF
NA | TRBJ1-5 | NA | 14 | TRBV2 | TGTGCCAGCAGAAGGACAGATAGCAATCAGCCCCAGCATTTT | CASRRTDSNQPQHF
TRBD2 | TRBJ2-7 | NA | 18 | TRBV4-2 | TGTGCCAGCAGCCAAGATCTCGGACTAGCGGGAGAGTCCTACGAGCAGTACTTC | CASSQDLGLAGESYEQYF
TRBD1 | TRBJ2-7 | NA | 14 | TRBV5-8 | TGTGCCAGCAGCCTTGACAGGGGGGGTTACGAGCAGTACTTC | CASSLDRGGYEQYF
TRBD2 | TRBJ2-2 | NA | 17 | TRBV11-3 | TGTGCCAGCAGCTTAGTTACGTTTAGCGGGGACACCGGGGAGCTGTTTTTT | CASSLVTFSGDTGELFF
TRBD1 | TRBJ1-1 | NA | 15 | TRBV13 | TGTGCCAGCAGCGCCCGACAGGGGGCGAACACTGAAGCTTTCTTT | CASSARQGANTEAFF
NA | TRBJ1-2 | NA | 13 | TRBV5-4 | TGTGCCAGCAGCGCTGGGCCAGGGTTCGGCTACACCTTC | CASSAGPGFGYTF
TRBD1 | TRBJ2-5 | once | 16 | TRBV24-1 | TGTGCCACCAGTGATGGCCGACAGGGACCCCAAGAGACCCAGTACTTC | CATSDGRQGPQETQYF
NA | TRBJ2-5 | NA | 14 | TRBV7-3 | TGTGCCAGCAGCTTACGTCCAGCGGCGGAGACCCAGTACTTC | CASSLRPAAETQYF
NA | TRBJ1-6 | NA | 16 | TRBV7-8 | TGTGCCAGCAGCTTAAGTGCAGGCTCCTATAATTCACCCCTCCACTTT | CASSLSAGSYNSPLHF
TRBD1 | TRBJ1-6 | NA | 16 | TRBV2 | TGTGCCAGCAGCCCGTCGGACAGGACGAATAATTCACCCCTCCACTTT | CASSPSDRTNNSPLHF
NA | TRBJ1-1 | NA | 13 | TRBV19 | TGTGCCAGCACTATGGACAGAGGGAGTGTCGCTTTCTTT | CASTMDRGSVAFF
NA | TRBJ2-7 | NA | 11 | TRBV29-1 | TGCAGCGCTCAGGGATTCTACGAGCAGTACTTC | CSAQGFYEQYF
NA | TRBJ1-4 | NA | 14 | TRBV18 | TGTGCCAGCTCACCTAGAGGTTCTAATGAAAAACTGTTTTTT | CASSPRGSNEKLFF
TRBD2 | TRBJ2-2 | NA | 15 | TRBV10-3 | TGTGCCATCAGTCCGGGGGGATTTAACACCGGGGAGCTGTTTTTT | CAISPGGFNTGELFF